The 32 T cell receptor beta chains presented below share a single source sample, sequenced in a study of CD8 T cells in ankylosing spondylitis. TCRdb reanalysed the 5' RACE reads using MiXCR and keeps one entry per CDR3 protein. Of under 150,000 distinct CDR3 sequences listed, more than 15% were seen once; the top ten hold roughly a third. Study findings and constraints: Apparently characteristic of ankylosing spondylitis blood was a TCR beta motif (roughly 8 highly homologous variants).

Their target antigens are unknown. Input material: blood, either unsorted or a sorted T cell fraction (not recorded which). These TCRs come from a male donor with ankylosing spondylitis.

There are a few counts of this clonotype. The rearrangement uses TRBV7-2 and TRBJ1-1; the D is unclear. V dropped 9 bases and J dropped 4 bases, with 21 bases sitting between them. CDR3 length: 15 amino acids. Germline values: CDR1 SGHTA, CDR2 FQGNSA. The CDR3 sequence: CASRPTGFGATEAFF. The CDR3 bases are TGTGCCAGTCGCCCGACGGGTTTCGGCGCCACTGAAGCTTTCTTT.

This clonotype was recorded at least ten times. This chain uses TRBV9 with TRBJ2-1; D gene unclear. V lost 1 base, J lost 2 bases, and 10 bases lay in between. This CDR3 comprises 15 residues. Looked up from germline, CDR1 is SGDLS and CDR2 is YYNGEE. CDR3 in amino acids: CASSVNWAPYNEQFF. CDR3 nucleotides: TGTGCCAGCAGCGTAAACTGGGCCCCCTACAATGAGCAGTTCTTC.

This clonotype was seen a few times. CDR3 region: CASSHGDSVYEQYF. The CDR3 coding sequence is TGCGCCAGCAGCCACGGGGACAGTGTCTACGAGCAGTACTTC. The chain couples TRBV5-1 to TRBJ2-7; 7 bases are shared with TRBD1. With V trimmed by 4 bases and J by 3 bases, 7 bases remained unmatched. Per the germline V gene, CDR1 is SGHRS and CDR2 is YFSETQ. This CDR3 is 14 amino acids long.

The J gene is TRBJ2-1, the V gene TRBV7-2; D is unresolved. Germline CDR1 SGHTA, CDR2 FQGNSA. V shed 5 bases and J shed 0 bases, with 14 bases lying between them. The CDR3 runs to 16 residues. CDR3 bases: TGTGCCAGCAGCATCTTTGGCAGTTCCTCCTACAATGAGCAGTTCTTC. Translated, it gives CASSIFGSSSYNEQFF.

The chain recombines TRBV4-2 with TRBJ1-1, with TRBD1 matching 7 bases. The CDR3 is 13 amino acids. Germline CDR1 and CDR2: LGHNA and YNFKEQ. J was trimmed by 5 bases and V by 4 bases; bases with no gene match: 4. CDR3 sequence reads: CASSPRQGTEAFF. In DNA, the CDR3 is TGTGCCAGCAGCCCTCGACAGGGTACTGAAGCTTTCTTT.

In this sample, this clonotype turned up many times. CDR3 bases: TGTGCCAGCAGCTCCCTCCGGGATAGTGGGTACAATGAGCAGTTCTTC. Its protein is CASSSLRDSGYNEQFF. The genes are TRBV11-2 and TRBJ2-1; D perhaps matches TRBD2 (5 bases). Germline values: CDR1 SGHAT, CDR2 FQNNGV. V was trimmed by 4 bases and J by 4 bases, leaving 17 bases between them. The CDR3 is 16 amino acids.

This clonotype has just a few counts. CDR3 in amino acids: CSVVTGTEYGYTF. In DNA form, the CDR3 reads TGCAGCGTTGTGACCGGGACAGAATATGGCTACACCTTC. V usage is TRBV29-1 and J usage is TRBJ1-2; TRBD1 aligns across 7 bases. CDR1 and CDR2 (germline): SQVTM, ANQGSEA. Unmatched junction bases numbered 7, after V lost 4 bases and J lost 5 bases. This CDR3 is 13 amino acids long.

The chain is built from TRBV5-6 and TRBJ1-1, with 7 bases lining up with TRBD1. Germline V gene lookup returns CDR1 SGHDT and CDR2 YYEEEE. V shed 6 bases, J shed 4 bases, and the junction held 12 bases outside the gene matches. This CDR3 has 15 residues. CDR3 in amino acids: CASTPTGFGITEAFF. The CDR3 DNA sequence: TGTGCCAGCACCCCGACAGGGTTTGGCATCACTGAAGCTTTCTTT. Full variable domain (outside the CDR3, taken from reference TRBV5-6 and TRBJ1-1): DAGVTQSPTHLIKTRGQQVTLRCSPKSGHDTVSWYQQALGQGPQFIFQYYEEEERQRGNFPDRFSGHQFPNYSSELNVNALLLGDSALYLCASTPTGFGITEAFFGQGTRLTVV.

The genes are TRBV9 and TRBJ2-3; perhaps TRBD2 as D (6 bases). This CDR3 region has 14 residues. V was clipped by 2 bases and J by 4 bases, with 11 bases between them. Germline CDR1 reads SGDLS; CDR2 reads YYNGEE. CDR3 sequence reads: CASSVPPGADTQYF. The DNA of the CDR3 is TGTGCCAGCAGCGTCCCCCCGGGAGCAGATACGCAGTATTTT.

The rearrangement uses TRBV2 and TRBJ2-7; 7 nucleotides align to TRBD1. The CDR3 is 15 residues long. Germline V CDR1 and CDR2: SNHLY, FYNNEI. Trimming took 7 bases from V and 3 from J; bases not matched to a gene: 12. The CDR3 sequence is CASNGQDNPYYEQYF. The CDR3, as DNA: TGTGCCAGCAACGGACAGGATAACCCCTACTACGAGCAGTACTTC. The variable domain in full, with the rest retrieved from reference TRBV2 and TRBJ2-7, is EPEVTQTPSHQVTQMGQEVILRCVPISNHLYFYWYRQILGQKVEFLVSFYNNEISEKSEIFDDQFSVERPDGSNFTLKIRSTKLEDSAMYFCASNGQDNPYYEQYFGPGTRLTVT.

CDR3 coding DNA: TGCGCCAGCAGCCAAGATGGGACTAGCGGGACCACAGATACGCAGTATTTT. As protein: CASSQDGTSGTTDTQYF. The gene calls are TRBV4-1 and TRBJ2-3, with 13 bases identical to TRBD2. Unmatched junction bases numbered 2, after V lost 0 bases and J lost 2 bases. The CDR3 consists of 17 residues. Germline V gene lookup returns CDR1 MGHRA and CDR2 YSYEKL.

This chain uses TRBV5-6 with TRBJ2-7, with D perhaps TRBD1 or TRBD2 (5 bases each). The CDR3 runs 14 residues. Germline V gives CDR1 SGHDT, CDR2 YYEEEE. V dropped 3 bases and J dropped 1 base, with 11 bases sitting between them. The CDR3 DNA sequence: TGTGCCAGCAGCTCTCCGGGACGGTCCTACGAGCAGTACTTC. Translated, it gives CASSSPGRSYEQYF.

The chain carries TRBV27 and TRBJ2-1; 14 nucleotides align to TRBD2. CDR1 and CDR2 from the germline V gene are MNHEY and SMNVEV (reference sequence). V gave up 7 bases and J gave up 7 bases; unmatched junction bases: 12. The CDR3 is made up of 17 amino acids. The DNA for the CDR3 is TGTGCCAGCACCCAGGGCCCGGGACTAGCGGGAGATAATGAGCAGTTCTTC. Protein sequence: CASTQGPGLAGDNEQFF.

This clonotype showed up many times. V and J are TRBV10-3 and TRBJ1-1, with unresolved D. V lost 8 bases, J lost 0 bases, and 10 bases lay in between. This CDR3 has 13 residues. The germline gives CDR1 ENHRY, CDR2 SYGVKD. DNA of the CDR3: TGTGCCATCGAAAGAGAAATGAACACTGAAGCTTTCTTT. Translating gives CAIEREMNTEAFF.

The chain uses TRBV10-1 and TRBJ2-5; D remains unclear. Germline-derived CDR1 and CDR2 are WNHNN and SYGVQD (reference sequence). This CDR3 is built from 14 residues. The V end lost 3 bases, the J end lost 2 bases, and 10 bases lay between the germline ends. CDR3 nucleotide sequence: TGCGCCAGCAGTGACGACGGCCAGCAAGAGACCCAGTACTTC. This codes for CASSDDGQQETQYF.

The chain carries TRBV7-8 and TRBJ2-3, with unresolved D. CDR1 is SGHVS, CDR2 FQNEAQ, per germline. The CDR3 totals 14 residues. Trimming took 2 bases from V and 2 from J, leaving 8 bases between them. In DNA, the CDR3 is TGTGCCAGCAGCTTATGGCTTCTCACAGATACGCAGTATTTT. This codes for CASSLWLLTDTQYF.

The chain uses TRBV5-6 and TRBJ2-1, with 9 bases that match TRBD1. The CDR3 spans 15 residues. V lost 4 bases and J lost 4; bases outside the gene matches: 6. Germline V gene lookup returns CDR1 SGHDT and CDR2 YYEEEE. The CDR3 protein is CASSGTGSLYNEQFF. CDR3 bases: TGTGCCAGCAGCGGGACAGGGTCGCTTTACAATGAGCAGTTCTTC.

In its sample, this clonotype was seen a few times. The chain has TRBV10-3 and TRBJ2-2, with a tentative D call TRBD1 (6 bases). This CDR3 is 16 amino acids long. CDR1 and CDR2 from the germline V gene are ENHRY and SYGVKD. The ends were cut back, 5 bases at V and 1 base at J, with 14 bases in the middle. The DNA of the CDR3 is TGTGCCATCAGTCGACAGGCCTCCGAGAACACCGGGGAGCTGTTTTTT. Protein: CAISRQASENTGELFF.

This clonotype was counted ten times or more. The V and J genes are TRBV29-1 and TRBJ1-1; D call uncertain. CDR3 size: 14 residues. Trimming took 0 bases from V and 3 from J, leaving 11 bases between them. CDR1 is SQVTM and CDR2 is ANQGSEA in the germline V gene. The CDR3 nucleotides are TGCAGCGTTGAAGATTGGTCCCTGGACACTGAAGCTTTCTTT. Translating gives CSVEDWSLDTEAFF.

This clonotype has just a few counts. The chain joins TRBV12-3 or TRBV12-4 to TRBJ1-2; 12 bases agree with TRBD1. Trimming cost V 7 bases and J 8 bases; bases outside gene matches: 14. There are 16 residues in the CDR3. In DNA form, the CDR3 reads TGTGCCAGCACCACCGCCGGGACAGGGGGCTTATTAGGCTACACCTTC. Translated, it gives CASTTAGTGGLLGYTF.

This chain connects TRBV4-1 to TRBJ2-6; perhaps TRBD1 as D (5 bases). The ends were cut back, 1 base at V and 2 bases at J, with 12 bases in the middle. Germline V gene data show CDR1 as MGHRA and CDR2 as YSYEKL. This CDR3 spans 17 amino acids. The CDR3 DNA follows: TGCGCCAGCAGCCAAGGATCAGGGCTCGCTGGGGCCAACGTCCTGACTTTC. It codes for CASSQGSGLAGANVLTF.

The J gene is TRBJ2-3, the V gene TRBV6-2 or TRBV6-3; D is uncertain. Trimming stripped 6 bases from V and 3 bases from J, with 10 bases between. Germline-derived CDR1 and CDR2 are MNHEY and SVGEGT. The CDR3 covers 13 residues. This CDR3 is CASRDVGTDTQYF. The CDR3 DNA follows: TGTGCCAGCAGGGACGTCGGGACAGATACGCAGTATTTT.

The table lists this clonotype with a few counts. CDR3 nucleotides: TGTGCCAGCAGTTTAAGTCAGGGGACCTACAATGAGCAGTTCTTC. It specifies CASSLSQGTYNEQFF. This chain links TRBV27 with TRBJ2-1; TRBD1 is a possible D gene (6 bases). The V gene's germline CDR1 is MNHEY and CDR2 SMNVEV (reference sequence). The CDR3 extends over 15 amino acids. Trimming took off 2 bases at V and 2 bases at J, with 10 bases between the two ends.

This rearrangement joins TRBV4-3 to TRBJ1-2, with D possibly being TRBD1 (6 bases). Trimming stripped 0 bases from V and 6 bases from J, with 17 bases between. The germline CDR1 and CDR2 sequences are LGHNA and YSLEER. This CDR3 has 16 amino acids. CDR3 region: CASSQDQYRVRDGYTF. The CDR3 DNA is TGCGCCAGCAGCCAAGATCAGTACAGGGTCCGCGATGGCTACACCTTC.

This clonotype was seen a handful of times. The J gene is TRBJ1-4, the V gene TRBV5-1; 9 bases line up with TRBD1. Looked up from germline, CDR1 is SGHRS and CDR2 is YFSETQ. This CDR3 comprises 14 residues. V lost 4 bases, J lost 6 bases, and 4 bases stayed unmatched. In nucleotides, the CDR3 is TGCGCCAGCAGCAGGGGACAGGGTGATGAAAAACTGTTTTTT. It codes for CASSRGQGDEKLFF.

The rearrangement links TRBV7-9 to TRBJ2-1; D may be TRBD2 (5 bases). Trimming left V 1 base short and J 2 bases short, with 12 bases between. Germline CDR1 SEHNR, CDR2 FQNEAQ (reference sequence). This CDR3 is 16 amino acids long. CDR3 coding DNA: TGTGCCAGCAGCTTAGTTGGGCTAGCTCCCTACAATGAGCAGTTCTTC. It is translated as CASSLVGLAPYNEQFF.

The chain links TRBV3-1 to TRBJ2-3, with 11 bases aligning to TRBD1. The germline gives CDR1 LGHDT, CDR2 YNNKEL (reference sequence). V shed 7 bases and J 6 bases; nucleotides not matched to a gene: 6. CDR3 length: 14 residues. For the CDR3, the DNA is TGTGCCAGCACTGGACAGGGGGCAGGGGATACGCAGTATTTT. Protein: CASTGQGAGDTQYF.

The chain carries TRBV29-1 and TRBJ2-3; TRBD1 might be the D (5 bases). V was trimmed by 2 bases and J by 2 bases, leaving 11 bases between them. The CDR3 totals 14 residues. Germline values: CDR1 SQVTM, CDR2 ANQGSEA. The CDR3 nucleotides are TGCAGCGTTGAAAGGTTGACAGTCACAGATACGCAGTATTTT. Translation: CSVERLTVTDTQYF.

The rearrangement links TRBV25-1 to TRBJ1-2; a possible D gene is TRBD1 (5 bases). The germline V and J ends were trimmed by 6 bases and 6 bases, with 17 bases remaining between them. In germline, CDR1 is MGHDK, CDR2 SYGVNS. The CDR3 contains 14 residues. CDR3 sequence reads: CASRAPGRADGYTF. CDR3 DNA: TGTGCCAGCAGGGCCCCCGGCAGGGCGGATGGCTACACCTTC.

V usage is TRBV11-2 and J usage is TRBJ1-6; D is uncertain. Germline V gene lookup returns CDR1 SGHAT and CDR2 FQNNGV. Deletions cut 3 bases from V and 8 bases from J, with 14 bases between. CDR3 size: 15 residues. The CDR3 reads CASSLALSRHSPLHF. The CDR3 nucleotides are TGTGCCAGCAGCTTGGCGCTTAGCAGGCATTCACCCCTCCACTTT.

This clonotype showed up just a few times. The rearrangement links TRBV21-1 to TRBJ1-1. TRBV21-1 is listed as a pseudogene. The CDR3 covers 12 residues. CDR3 bases: TGTGCCAGCAGCAAAGGGGTCCGTGAAGCTTTCTTT. It yields the protein CASSKGVREAFF.

This sequence joins TRBV27 and TRBJ2-7; 8 bases align to TRBD2. This CDR3 region has 15 residues. Per the germline V gene, CDR1 is MNHEY and CDR2 is SMNVEV (reference sequence). Unmatched junction bases numbered 4, after V lost 3 bases and J lost 0 bases. This chain's CDR3 is CASSLFSGASYEQYF. Written as DNA, the CDR3 is TGTGCCAGCAGTTTGTTTAGCGGGGCCTCCTACGAGCAGTACTTC.